This passage covers 4 T cell receptor beta chains from one sample sequenced in a study of T cells in Graves' hyperthyroidism and ophthalmopathy. The TCR beta CDR3 regions underwent amplification using RNA transcripts as the source. Carried out on the TCR CDR3, a first-round RT-PCR used the HTBI primer set. TCRdb processed the multiplex PCR reads anew with MiXCR; each CDR3 protein has one entry. Altogether fewer than 40,000 distinct CDR3 sequences are present, 40% to 60% being singletons, with the ten largest covering roughly a sixth. The sample was blood. The source is a middle-aged man with Graves' ophthalmopathy.

This clonotype was detected a few times. The chain couples TRBV4-1 to TRBJ2-4; D gene uncertain. This CDR3 spans 20 amino acids. The germline V and J ends were trimmed by 0 bases and 6 bases, with 27 bases remaining between them. Per the germline V gene, CDR1 is MGHRA and CDR2 is YSYEKL. The CDR3 spells CASSQDPPGLAANMRNIQYF. The CDR3 region has the DNA TGCGCCAGCAGCCAAGACCCACCTGGCCTTGCAGCAAACATGAGAAACATTCAGTACTTC.

The chain uses TRBV19 and TRBJ1-5; 7 bases agree with TRBD1. This CDR3 region has 14 residues. J gave up 1 base and V 5 bases, and 2 bases lay outside the gene matches. Germline CDR1 and CDR2: LNHDA and SQIVND (reference sequence). The CDR3 protein is CASSPQGSNQPQHF. CDR3 nucleotides: TGTGCCAGTAGTCCACAGGGGAGCAATCAGCCCCAGCATTTT.

Only one count was recorded for this clonotype. The gene calls are TRBV20-1 and TRBJ2-1, with TRBD2 identical over 14 bases. Losses at the gene ends were 6 bases for V and 7 bases for J; bases not matched to a gene: 14. This CDR3 spans 17 amino acids. Germline assignment: CDR1 DFQATT and CDR2 SNEGSKA (reference sequence). The CDR3 sequence: CSASSARLAGGQNEQFF. CDR3 nucleotides: TGCAGTGCCAGCAGCGCCCGACTAGCGGGGGGGCAGAATGAGCAGTTCTTC.

This clonotype was recorded once. The CDR3 loop is CASSSTGGAYGYTF. The CDR3 DNA reads as TGTGCCAGCAGCTCTACAGGGGGGGCCTATGGCTACACCTTC. The chain employs TRBV12-3 or TRBV12-4 and TRBJ1-2, with TRBD1 matching over 8 bases. The CDR3 has 14 amino acids. V gave up 6 bases and J gave up 4 bases; unmatched junction bases: 7.